The 19 T cell receptor beta chains below all came from one sample that was sequenced in a study of early T cells in non-severe SARS-CoV-2 infection (dated by TCRdb to about 2021). Library preparation used 5' RACE. Instrument on record: NextSeq 500. TCRdb applied fastp at Q25 and MiXCR to the public reads, then kept only in-frame beta chains. Rows are unified per CDR3 protein, each entry keeping the most common DNA and genes. The sample table contains 45,000 to 50,000 distinct CDR3 sequences; only one count was recorded for under 7.5% of them. Roughly 6.9% of the sample is in the top ten clones. Sequenced here: whole blood, sampled at baseline. The source is an adult who was a healthcare worker with PCR-confirmed SARS-CoV-2 infection or an uninfected control (not recorded which).

This rearrangement joins TRBV25-1 to TRBJ2-2; TRBD1 matches at 10 bases. The CDR3 runs 15 residues. The V segment lost 8 bases and the J segment 7 bases; nucleotides outside the gene matches: 10. Germline V gives CDR1 MGHDK, CDR2 SYGVNS. CDR3 coding DNA: TGTGCCAGCTTAAGACAGGGGGCTCTAAACGGGGAGCTGTTTTTT. Its protein product is CASLRQGALNGELFF.

This clonotype has ten or more counts. The chain recombines TRBV11-1 with TRBJ2-3; D unresolved. CDR1 and CDR2 from the germline V gene are SGHAT and FQDESV (reference sequence). Trimming removed 5 bases at V and 4 bases at J, with 7 bases between. The CDR3 runs to 12 residues. CDR3 amino acids: CASSPRSDTQYF. CDR3 nucleotide sequence: TGTGCCAGCAGCCCACGTTCAGATACGCAGTATTTT.

The chain joins TRBV2 to TRBJ2-7, with TRBD1 identical over 10 bases. The CDR3 loop spans 15 amino acids. The V and J ends lost 2 bases and 7 bases, in that order; junction bases with no gene match: 8. The V gene's germline CDR1 is SNHLY and CDR2 FYNNEI. CDR3 sequence: CASSELGQGPGEQYF. Here the CDR3 DNA reads TGTGCCAGCAGTGAACTGGGACAGGGGCCCGGGGAGCAGTACTTC.

The gene calls are TRBV2 and TRBJ2-7; the D is unclear. V lost 3 bases and J 2 bases, leaving 5 bases between the germline ends. Germline CDR1 SNHLY, CDR2 FYNNEI. The CDR3 runs to 12 residues. The chain's CDR3 is CASSDTPYEQYF. CDR3 nucleotides: TGTGCCAGCAGTGACACCCCCTACGAGCAGTACTTC.

This clonotype was observed a handful of times. This chain connects TRBV27 to TRBJ2-7, with TRBD2 matching 11 bases. The CDR3 sequence is 14 residues long. The V gene's germline CDR1 is MNHEY and CDR2 SMNVEV (reference sequence). Germline trimming cut 4 bases from V and 5 bases from J; bases unmatched to any gene: 4. The CDR3 loop is CASSSPGLADEQYF. CDR3 sequence (DNA): TGTGCCAGCAGTTCGCCGGGACTAGCGGACGAGCAGTACTTC.

The chain has TRBV28 and TRBJ1-1; D perhaps matches TRBD1 (6 bases). CDR1 is MDHEN and CDR2 is SYDVKM in the germline V gene. V was cut by 3 bases and J by 9 bases, with 20 bases left in between. This CDR3 has 15 residues. CDR3 sequence: CASSLVGGGKDKAFF. The DNA of the CDR3 is TGTGCCAGCAGTTTGGTAGGAGGGGGGAAGGATAAAGCTTTCTTT. Full variable domain (rest looked up from reference TRBV28 and TRBJ1-1): DVKVTQSSRYLVKRTGEKVFLECVQDMDHENMFWYRQDPGLGLRLIYFSYDVKMKEKGDIPEGYSVSREKKERFSLILESASTNQTSMYLCASSLVGGGKDKAFFGQGTRLTVV.

This clonotype was counted many times. The junction and the germline gene differ at one end; a read error may be behind it. The chain carries TRBV10-1 and TRBJ2-7; D is uncertain. The V gene's germline CDR1 is WNHNN and CDR2 SYGVQD (reference sequence). This CDR3 contains 15 residues. This chain's CDR3 is CASSESASPSYEQYF. The CDR3 nucleotides are TGCGCCAGCAGCGAGTCGGCCTCACCTTCCTACGAGCAGTACTTC.

At least ten counts were recorded for this clonotype. The chain couples TRBV19 to TRBJ1-5; TRBD1 matches 7 bases. CDR1 is LNHDA, CDR2 SQIVND, per germline (reference sequence). The V segment lost 3 bases and the J segment 4 bases; nucleotides outside the gene matches: 6. The CDR3 length is 15 residues. CDR3 DNA: TGTGCCAGTAGTATTGGGGACAGTTCGAATCAGCCCCAGCATTTT. Translation gives CASSIGDSSNQPQHF.

This clonotype was detected a few times. A junction boundary mismatches the germline segment, possibly from a read error. The rearrangement uses TRBV7-6 and TRBJ2-1, with 12 bases that match TRBD2. Germline V gene lookup returns CDR1 SGHVS and CDR2 FNYEAQ. This CDR3 region has 16 residues. The CDR3 sequence is CASSRLAGGLYSEQFF. In DNA form, the CDR3 reads TGTGCCAGCAGCCGTCTAGCGGGAGGGCTCTACAGTGAGCAGTTCTTC.

This clonotype has a count of ten or more. The chain uses TRBV11-3 and TRBJ2-1; 8 bases agree with TRBD2. The CDR3 is 15 residues long. Germline loops: CDR1 SGHNT, CDR2 YENEEA. V shed 0 bases, J shed 7 bases, and the junction held 5 bases outside the gene matches. The CDR3 protein is CASSLEAGVRNEQFF. CDR3 bases: TGTGCCAGCAGCTTAGAAGCGGGGGTCAGGAATGAGCAGTTCTTC.

This clonotype was found a few times. V gene TRBV18 combines with J gene TRBJ2-7, with 11 bases that match TRBD1. V shed 3 bases and J 4 bases; nucleotides not matched to a gene: 11. Per germline, CDR1 KGHSH and CDR2 LQKENI. This CDR3 comprises 17 residues. The CDR3 coding sequence is TGTGCCAGCTCACCGCAAAAGGGGACAGGGGGTTTTTACGAGCAGTACTTC. Protein sequence: CASSPQKGTGGFYEQYF.

This clonotype was observed a few times. The genes are TRBV29-1 and TRBJ2-1, with 8 bases aligning to TRBD2. The CDR3 consists of 17 residues. Germline lookup yields CDR1 SQVTM and CDR2 ANQGSEA. The V and J ends lost 2 bases and 6 bases, in that order; junction bases with no gene match: 15. The CDR3 here is CSVEHRSGALLGNEQFF. CDR3 bases: TGCAGCGTTGAACACCGTAGCGGGGCCCTGCTCGGCAATGAGCAGTTCTTC.

This clonotype was picked up many times. This chain connects TRBV15 to TRBJ2-2, with D perhaps TRBD1 (6 bases). Germline values: CDR1 LNHNV, CDR2 YYDKDF (reference sequence). V gave up 4 bases and J gave up 7 bases, with 10 bases separating them. The CDR3 spans 13 residues. The CDR3 protein is CATSIRGGGELFF. The CDR3 DNA is TGTGCCACCAGCATCAGGGGTGGCGGGGAGCTGTTTTTT.

V is TRBV5-1 and J is TRBJ2-3; D remains unclear. V was pared by 7 bases and J by 0 bases, with 9 bases between. CDR3 length: 13 residues. Germline CDR1 is SGHRS and CDR2 is YFSETQ. CDR3 sequence reads: CASGPYSTDTQYF. CDR3 DNA: TGCGCCAGCGGACCGTACAGCACAGATACGCAGTATTTT. The full variable domain, in which reference TRBV5-1 and TRBJ2-3 provide the parts outside the CDR3, is KAGVTQTPRYLIKTRGQQVTLSCSPISGHRSVSWYQQTPGQGLQFLFEYFSETQRNKGNFPGRFSGRQFSNSRSEMNVSTLELGDSALYLCASGPYSTDTQYFGPGTRLTVL.

This clonotype was detected many times. The chain employs TRBV11-1 and TRBJ2-2; a weak D match, TRBD1 (6 bases). Trimming took off 5 bases at V and 9 bases at J, with 10 bases between the two ends. In germline, CDR1 is SGHAT, CDR2 FQDESV (reference sequence). There are 12 residues in the CDR3. CDR3 nucleotides: TGTGCCAGCAGCAATACAGGGAGGGAGCTGTTTTTT. It codes for CASSNTGRELFF.

This clonotype has a count of ten or more. The chain joins TRBV18 to TRBJ1-4; D gene ambiguous. This CDR3 has 13 amino acids. The V gene's germline CDR1 is KGHSH and CDR2 LQKENI. V gave up 6 bases and J gave up 3 bases, with 8 bases separating them. CDR3: CASSVRPNEKLFF. DNA of the CDR3: TGTGCCAGCTCCGTACGGCCTAATGAAAAACTGTTTTTT.

The chain carries TRBV28 and TRBJ2-7; the D call may be TRBD1 or TRBD2 (5 bases each). V was clipped by 6 bases and J by 2 bases, with 11 bases between them. From germline, CDR1 is MDHEN and CDR2 SYDVKM. The CDR3 totals 13 residues. CDR3 region: CASRGTVTYEQYF. The CDR3 nucleotides read TGTGCCAGCAGAGGGACGGTTACCTACGAGCAGTACTTC.

This clonotype was recorded many times. The V call is TRBV28, the J call TRBJ1-6; no definite D call. Trimming took 4 bases from V and 3 from J, leaving 4 bases between them. The CDR3 contains 13 residues. Germline V lookup: CDR1 MDHEN, CDR2 SYDVKM. In nucleotides, the CDR3 is TGTGCCAGCAGTTCTGACTATAATTCACCCCTCCACTTT. The encoded protein is CASSSDYNSPLHF.

This clonotype was detected ten times or more. In DNA, the CDR3 is TGTGCCAGCAGAAGACAGGGGGCCGACGAGCAGTACTTC. It specifies CASRRQGADEQYF. The chain has TRBV27 and TRBJ2-7; 10 bases line up with TRBD1. The CDR3 is 13 amino acids. V lost 6 bases and J lost 5; bases outside the gene matches: 4. Germline assignment: CDR1 MNHEY and CDR2 SMNVEV (reference sequence).